The rows below give T cell receptor beta chains drawn from one sample of a study of blood T cells in healthy people across ages. TCRdb re-derived calls from the 5' RACE reads in MiXCR, one entry per CDR3 protein. This sample carries over 1,500,000 distinct CDR3 sequences, around 42% of them seen once, and the ten largest clones take more than 20%. Sequenced input: blood. Source of these receptors: a human donor in good health. Both conserved end residues are part of each CDR3. The order of the fields is V gene, clone size, D gene, J gene, CDR3 protein, CDR3 DNA. D genes are given only for firm matches. Not all rows give a size; the values are once, few, many and, for expanded clones, a class.

TRBV24-1	.	.	TRBJ2-5	CATSDPRGVQETQYF	TGTGCCACCAGTGATCCTAGGGGGGTGCAGGAGACCCAGTACTTC
TRBV4-3	.	.	TRBJ1-1	CASSQVQQRDTEAFF	TGCGCCAGCAGCCAAGTCCAACAACGGGACACTGAAGCTTTCTTT
TRBV12-3/TRBV12-4	once	.	TRBJ1-5	CASRSVSSQPQHF	TGTGCCAGCAGGTCTGTCTCGTCGCAGCCCCAGCATTTT
TRBV7-8	.	.	TRBJ2-3	CASSLASAQYF	TGTGCCAGCAGCTTAGCATCGGCGCAGTATTTT
TRBV5-1	many	.	TRBJ1-4	CASREGGTNEKLFF	TGTGCCAGCAGGGAGGGGGGGACTAATGAAAAACTGTTTTTT
TRBV28	.	.	TRBJ1-2	CAAEGYGYTF	TGTGCAGCGGAGGGTTATGGCTACACCTTC
TRBV7-6	.	TRBD1	TRBJ1-5	CASSLRLLNRQGQPQHF	TGTGCCAGCAGCTTAAGGCTGTTGAACAGACAGGGTCAGCCCCAGCATTTT
TRBV9	.	TRBD1	TRBJ1-1	CASSVPTGVNTEAFF	TGTGCCAGCAGCGTACCTACAGGGGTGAACACTGAAGCTTTCTTT
TRBV7-2	few	.	TRBJ1-1	CASSFGRWDAEAFF	TGTGCCAGCAGCTTTGGACGGTGGGACGCTGAAGCTTTCTTT
TRBV10-3	.	TRBD2	TRBJ2-7	CATKLAAGGSYEQYF	TGTGCCACCAAGTTGGCGGCGGGGGGATCCTACGAGCAGTACTTC
TRBV3-1	.	.	TRBJ2-1	CASSHRLYGESSYNEQFF	TGTGCCAGCAGCCACCGACTTTACGGGGAAAGCTCCTACAATGAGCAGTTCTTC
TRBV7-2	.	.	TRBJ2-3	CASSLARWEDTQYF	TGTGCCAGCAGCTTAGCGCGGTGGGAAGATACGCAGTATTTT
TRBV20-1	few	TRBD1	TRBJ2-3	CSVFGTVFAKKGTLLTDTQYF	TGCAGTGTTTTCGGGACAGTTTTCGCCAAGAAAGGAACTCTTTTGACAGATACGCAGTATTTT
TRBV6-5	once	.	TRBJ2-1	CAGSYPIPTESSYNEQFF	TGTGCCGGCAGTTACCCAATCCCCACGGAGAGCTCCTACAATGAGCAGTTCTTC
TRBV11-2	once	.	TRBJ1-5	CASSLGARDNQPQHF	TGTGCCAGCAGCTTAGGAGCGCGGGACAATCAGCCCCAGCATTTT
TRBV13	few	.	TRBJ2-3	CASSSTDRRERDTQYF	TGTGCCAGCAGCTCGACAGACAGGCGAGAAAGGGATACGCAGTATTTT
TRBV29-1	.	.	TRBJ1-2	CSVEDSGARGYTF	TGCAGCGTTGAAGATTCAGGGGCGAGGGGCTACACCTTC
TRBV20-1	.	.	TRBJ2-6	CSARLNGANVLTF	TGCAGTGCTAGATTAAATGGGGCCAACGTCCTGACTTTC
TRBV4-3	.	TRBD2	TRBJ2-3	CASSHRSGGTDTQYF	TGCGCCAGCAGCCACCGTAGCGGGGGCACAGATACGCAGTATTTT
TRBV12-3/TRBV12-4	.	TRBD1	TRBJ1-1	CASSLRQGANTEAFF	TGTGCCAGCAGCCTGAGACAGGGGGCGAACACTGAAGCTTTCTTT
TRBV7-6	few	TRBD1	TRBJ1-4	CASSTRTGGDEKLFF	TGTGCCAGCAGCACCCGGACAGGGGGAGATGAAAAACTGTTTTTT
TRBV15	.	.	TRBJ1-1	CATSKWNTEAFF	TGTGCCACCAGCAAGTGGAACACTGAAGCTTTCTTT
TRBV20-1	few	.	TRBJ1-3	CSAIRDGYSGNTIYF	TGCAGTGCTATTAGAGACGGCTACTCTGGAAACACCATATATTTT
TRBV5-1	once	TRBD1	TRBJ2-5	CASTIGGQGLETQYF	TGCGCCAGCACGATCGGTGGACAGGGATTGGAGACCCAGTACTTC
TRBV10-3	few	.	TRBJ1-1	CAISESGENTEAFF	TGTGCCATCAGTGAGTCCGGGGAGAACACTGAAGCTTTCTTT
TRBV29-1	few	.	TRBJ1-4	CSAAGSANEKLFF	TGCAGCGCGGCAGGGAGTGCTAATGAAAAACTGTTTTTT
TRBV29-1	few	.	TRBJ1-1	CSVEFARNTEAFF	TGCAGCGTTGAATTCGCGCGGAACACTGAAGCTTTCTTT
TRBV20-1	.	.	TRBJ2-5	CSARGAGGTQYF	TGCAGTGCTAGGGGGGCCGGGGGGACCCAGTACTTT
TRBV6-2/TRBV6-3	many	TRBD1	TRBJ1-2	CASTFSGTGEGYTF	TGTGCCAGCACCTTCTCCGGGACAGGGGAAGGCTACACCTTC
TRBV12-3/TRBV12-4	few	.	TRBJ2-4	CASSPLGNIQYF	TGTGCCAGCAGCCCGTTAGGGAACATTCAGTACTTC
TRBV29-1	.	.	TRBJ1-1	CSVIIGREAFF	TGCAGCGTAATAATCGGCCGGGAAGCTTTCTTT
TRBV3-1	.	.	TRBJ1-4	CASSQSDRINEKLFF	TGTGCCAGCAGCCAGTCAGACAGAATAAATGAAAAACTGTTTTTT
TRBV3-1	.	.	TRBJ2-1	CASSQGSKRWIYNEQFF	TGTGCCAGCAGCCAAGGGTCTAAGCGATGGATCTACAATGAGCAGTTCTTC
TRBV4-3	.	.	TRBJ2-7	CASSQEWEHEQYF	TGCGCCAGCAGCCAAGAATGGGAGCACGAGCAGTACTTC
TRBV5-1	.	.	TRBJ1-2	CASSPEDRTYGYTF	TGCGCCAGCAGCCCCGAGGACAGAACCTATGGCTACACCTTC
TRBV4-3	many	.	TRBJ1-1	CASSQGSTEAFF	TGCGCCAGCAGCCAAGGATCCACTGAAGCTTTCTTT
TRBV10-3	.	.	TRBJ2-3	CAISIRDGTDTQYF	TGTGCCATCAGTATCCGGGACGGCACAGATACGCAGTATTTT
TRBV6-6	.	.	TRBJ2-7	CASSYSILQNSYEQYF	TGTGCCAGCAGTTACTCTATACTCCAGAATTCCTACGAGCAGTACTTC
TRBV12-3/TRBV12-4	few	.	TRBJ2-5	CASTLTSAATQYF	TGTGCCAGCACCCTTACTAGTGCGGCGACCCAGTACTTC
TRBV10-3	.	TRBD2	TRBJ2-1	CASTSELNNEQFF	TGTGCCTCAACTAGCGAGCTAAACAATGAGCAGTTCTTC
TRBV20-1	.	.	TRBJ2-5	CSAIREMETQYF	TGCAGTGCTATCAGGGAAATGGAGACCCAGTACTTC
TRBV5-5	.	.	TRBJ2-1	CASGLRQDSYNEQFF	TGTGCCAGCGGCTTGAGACAGGACTCCTACAATGAGCAGTTCTTC
TRBV20-1	.	TRBD2	TRBJ2-7	CSARDSAGGPYEQYF	TGCAGTGCTAGAGATTCGGCGGGGGGCCCCTACGAGCAGTACTTC
TRBV7-2	.	TRBD2	TRBJ2-7	CASSLEGAGASYEQYF	TGTGCCAGCAGCTTAGAAGGAGCGGGGGCCTCCTACGAGCAGTACTTC
TRBV29-1	few	.	TRBJ1-2	CSVDDKGYGYTF	TGCAGCGTTGATGACAAGGGGTATGGCTACACCTTC
TRBV5-1	.	TRBD2	TRBJ2-6	CASASGGGVPGANVLTF	TGCGCCAGCGCTAGCGGGGGGGGAGTTCCTGGGGCCAACGTCCTGACTTTC